Each of the 2 T cell receptor beta chains below was sequenced from the same sample in a study of blood T cell repertoires in COVID-19. Method: immunoSEQ multiplex PCR; TCRdb's copy keeps in-frame clones and lacks some. The table lists 130,000 to 150,000 clones, just under 85% of them singletons. The source material was peripheral blood. These TCRs come from a woman older than 75 with acute or convalescent COVID-19.

This rearrangement joins TRBV5-1 to TRBJ1-2; 8 bases align to TRBD1. Trimming at V came to 4 bases and at J to 4 bases, leaving 6 bases not matched to a gene. The germline CDR1 and CDR2 sequences are SGHRS and YFSETQ. This CDR3 has 14 residues. The CDR3 bases are TGCGCCAGCAGCGAGACAGGGGTGAGCTATGGCTACACCTTC. It is translated as CASSETGVSYGYTF.

This clone was counted a single time. The chain recombines TRBV5-1 with TRBJ2-2; D is unclear. The CDR3 sequence is 15 residues long. Germline-derived CDR1 and CDR2 are SGHRS and YFSETQ. The ends were cut back, 5 bases at V and 2 bases at J, with 13 bases in the middle. CDR3 protein: CASRIPETNTGELFF. The CDR3 coding sequence is TGCGCCAGCAGGATACCAGAGACAAACACCGGGGAGCTGTTTTTT.